These T cell receptor beta chains were read from a single sample in a study of cytomegalovirus exposure and HLA in healthy donors. Sequencing was performed with immunoSEQ multiplex PCR; in TCRdb, only in-frame clones are kept and a portion is missing. The profile covers 150,000 to 200,000 clones, with around 80% appearing a single time and 2.5% taken by the ten largest. Sequencing input: PBMCs. The receptors shown here come from a female donor in good health and CMV-seronegative. Each CDR3 is given with its conserved first and last residue.

V gene	CDR3 protein
TRBV18	CASSESRDQPQHF
TRBV4-2	CASSQVAGVYQETQYF
TRBV30	CAWSVGSYSNQPQHF
TRBV6-6	CASTPGQDIGRELFF
TRBV19	CASSWDRAAGNTIYF
TRBV15	CATSRDGGAFGQPQHF
TRBV9	CASSVSSFDGIKTQYF
TRBV9	CASSVGGEGSYTF
TRBV29-1	CSVAFTGTSNQPQHF
TRBV30	CAWSRVWGLYEQYF
TRBV5-1	CASRGVPGPGGQGETQYF
TRBV11-3	CASSLEGPGELFF
TRBV4-1	CASSYGTRYEQYF
TRBV30	CAWTRSLLGDEQYF
TRBV9	CASSVWRNSGANVLTF
TRBV7-9	CASSLSAGENEQFF
TRBV10-2	CAGTSGRGTDTQYF
TRBV27	CASSFNRGRYGYTF
TRBV7-2	CASSPSGRVYNSPLHF
TRBV6-1	CASTGGRERVSEQYF
TRBV4-1	CASSTHRGTGELFF
TRBV7-2	CASSYRGTGRGEQYF
TRBV11-3	CASSSRDRIYGYTF
TRBV11-1	CASSFRQGWNTEAFF
TRBV6-4	CASSVGTGNFNEQFF
TRBV11-3	CASSSGLAGTDTQYF
TRBV19	CASRGQLYGYTF
TRBV11-1	CASDRGGEVNTDTQYF
TRBV11-3	CASSLDWRAGQETQYF
TRBV7-8	CASSLAEGHYEQYF
TRBV7-2	CASKLAGGPSTDTQYF
TRBV30	CAWSVQGGYTF
TRBV7-3	CASSLTSQGAADTQYF
TRBV7-2	CASSLRQGGYNEKLFF
TRBV29-1	CSGNRGRAEQFF
TRBV7-9	CASSSGNEKLFF
TRBV7-6	CASSFAVGVSYEQYF
TRBV15	CATSRDPGGGVDQPQHF
TRBV7-2	CASSSHPIRGDTQYF
TRBV21-1	CASSRKPGQGAASNQPQHF
TRBV27	CASSDSSYSNQPQHF